This T cell receptor (beta chain) was captured in a study of naive and memory T cell subsets. An oligonucleotide containing a UMI was ligated to the 3' end of TCR cDNA. Whole-blood samples were roughly 2.3 ml of peripheral blood from healthy adult volunteers. Germline CDR1 SGHVS, CDR2 FQNEAQ. V trimming: 5 bases; J trimming: 0 bases; junction bases outside the gene matches: 9. This CDR3 comprises 17 residues. Ligated cDNA underwent four rounds of PCR with nested alpha and beta constant region primers and SP2. Alpha and beta constant region primers primed reverse transcription for blood and skin samples. TCRdb fed the 5' RACE reads into MiXCR, producing one record per CDR3 protein. The sample shows about 32,000 distinct CDR3 sequences, roughly a sixth of them seen only once.

The sequence was collected from a female donor in good health. The V gene is TRBV7-8, the J gene TRBJ2-3; 9 bases are shared with TRBD2. The CDR3 region is CASSLSGGRPSTDTQYF. CDR3 sequence (DNA): TGTGCCAGCAGCCTTAGCGGGGGTCGACCTAGCACAGATACGCAGTATTTT.